This T cell receptor beta chain appears in the sequencing data of a study of blood T cell repertoires in COVID-19. Study as a whole: The samples span acute and convalescent COVID-19 from the United States, Italy and Spain. T cells, B-cell-depleted T cells, or PBMCs provided the cDNA or gDNA that served as material.

The CDR3 has 22 residues. Germline CDR1 and CDR2: LNHDA and SQIVND (reference sequence). The ends lost 3 bases at V and 0 bases at J; junction bases unmatched: 17. As originally analysed: Quantification of nucleated cells was approximated via reference gene primer amplification. Clones were read by immunoSEQ multiplex PCR, and TCRdb kept only the in-frame ones, dropping some. The DNA gave D and trimming, while V, J and clone size come from that table. The sample gives 200,000 to 250,000 clones, more than 75% of which show up once; over 2.5% is in the top ten. The gene calls are TRBV19 and TRBJ2-2; 12 bases line up with TRBD2. Sequencing was performed on peripheral blood. This clonotype was sampled from a middle-aged man who had recovered from COVID-19. Written as DNA, the CDR3 is TGTGCCAGTAGTATTTATCGGCTAGCGGGAGGGCTGAGTTACGCGAACACCGGGGAGCTGTTTTTT. Residues: CASSIYRLAGGLSYANTGELFF.